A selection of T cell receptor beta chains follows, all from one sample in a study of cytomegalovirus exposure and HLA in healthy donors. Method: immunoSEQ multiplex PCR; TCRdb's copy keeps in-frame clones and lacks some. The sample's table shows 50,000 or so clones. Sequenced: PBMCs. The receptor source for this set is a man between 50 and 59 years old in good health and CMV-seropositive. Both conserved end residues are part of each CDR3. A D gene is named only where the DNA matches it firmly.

DNA: TGTGCCAGCAGCTTACAGGGGGCGGCGGGAAACACCATATATTTT
CDR3: CASSLQGAAGNTIYF
J: TRBJ1-3
D: TRBD1
V: TRBV11-2

DNA: TGTGCCAGTATCTCCGCAGGGGCGCTTGGGGCCAACGTCCTGACTTTC
CDR3: CASISAGALGANVLTF
J: TRBJ2-6
D: .
V: TRBV19

DNA: TGTGCCAGCAGTCCTTCAGGGTTAAGGGGAAACATTCAGTACTTC
CDR3: CASSPSGLRGNIQYF
J: TRBJ2-4
D: .
V: TRBV28

DNA: TGTGCCACCAGCCCCATTCTCGGGGACAGTGGCTCCTACAATGAGCAGTTCTTC
CDR3: CATSPILGDSGSYNEQFF
J: TRBJ2-1
D: TRBD1
V: TRBV15

DNA: TGCAGCGTCTTACAGGGGGTCGGTAATCAGCCCCAGCATTTT
CDR3: CSVLQGVGNQPQHF
J: TRBJ1-5
D: TRBD1
V: TRBV29-1

DNA: TGTGCCAGCAGCCCCCCGGGAGCGGGACATTACAATGAGCAGTTCTTC
CDR3: CASSPPGAGHYNEQFF
J: TRBJ2-1
D: .
V: TRBV7-2

DNA: TGTGCCATCACCCTCTACGAGCAGTACTTC
CDR3: CAITLYEQYF
J: TRBJ2-7
D: .
V: TRBV10-3

DNA: TGTGCCAGCAGTTCCAGGAATCCCAATCAGCCCCAGCATTTT
CDR3: CASSSRNPNQPQHF
J: TRBJ1-5
D: .
V: TRBV2

DNA: TGCGCCAGCAGCTTGGGGACTAGCTTATTATCAGATACGCAGTATTTT
CDR3: CASSLGTSLLSDTQYF
J: TRBJ2-3
D: TRBD2
V: TRBV5-1

DNA: TGTGCCAGCGGGACAGGGGGCGCTTCGGGGGAAAAACTGTTTTTT
CDR3: CASGTGGASGEKLFF
J: TRBJ1-4
D: TRBD1
V: TRBV5-6

DNA: TGTGCCAGCAGCCAAGAAGGAGGACAGGCGGGAAACACCATATATTTT
CDR3: CASSQEGGQAGNTIYF
J: TRBJ1-3
D: TRBD1
V: TRBV4-2

DNA: TGTGCCAGCAGTGACCGGACAGGGCGGCACGAGCAGTACTTC
CDR3: CASSDRTGRHEQYF
J: TRBJ2-7
D: TRBD1
V: TRBV2

DNA: TGTGCCAGCAGCCCCTGGAAAAGCGGGAGCTCCTACGAGCAGTACTTC
CDR3: CASSPWKSGSSYEQYF
J: TRBJ2-7
D: TRBD2
V: TRBV14

DNA: TGTGCCAGCAGCGCCAGACAGGGACTTATCTATGGCTACACCTTC
CDR3: CASSARQGLIYGYTF
J: TRBJ1-2
D: TRBD1
V: TRBV9

DNA: TGTGCCAGCAGCCTTGACAGCTCCTACGAGCAGTACTTC
CDR3: CASSLDSSYEQYF
J: TRBJ2-7
D: .
V: TRBV7-9

DNA: TGTGCCAGCAGCTTCCCGACAGGGGGCGAGGGACAGGGTGGCTACACCTTC
CDR3: CASSFPTGGEGQGGYTF
J: TRBJ1-2
D: TRBD1
V: TRBV7-2

DNA: TGTGCCAGTAGTATAAGGGGAACGGACAATGAGCAGTTCTTC
CDR3: CASSIRGTDNEQFF
J: TRBJ2-1
D: .
V: TRBV19

DNA: TGTGCCAGGAGGTTAAGCGGGAGAGACACCGGGGAGCTGTTTTTT
CDR3: CARRLSGRDTGELFF
J: TRBJ2-2
D: TRBD2
V: TRBV2

DNA: TGTGCCAGCTCACCATCGACAGCCTTAGTCTACGAGCAGTACTTC
CDR3: CASSPSTALVYEQYF
J: TRBJ2-7
D: .
V: TRBV18

DNA: TGTGCCAGCAGTCTAAGGGCAGGGGGCAATGAGCAGTTCTTC
CDR3: CASSLRAGGNEQFF
J: TRBJ2-1
D: TRBD1
V: TRBV27

DNA: TGTGCCAGCAGCTTAGCGGCCGGGACAGGGGGGACTGAAGCTTTCTTT
CDR3: CASSLAAGTGGTEAFF
J: TRBJ1-1
D: TRBD1
V: TRBV7-2

DNA: TGTGCCAGCAGCTTAGTGGCTAGCGGGAATTACGAGCAGTACTTC
CDR3: CASSLVASGNYEQYF
J: TRBJ2-7
D: TRBD2
V: TRBV7-9

DNA: TGTGCCAGCAGTTCCCCGGGACAGGGATACAATGAGCAGTTCTTC
CDR3: CASSSPGQGYNEQFF
J: TRBJ2-1
D: TRBD1
V: TRBV6-6

DNA: TGTGCCAGCAGTGGCCGGACACCAGACCGGTACCAAGAGACCCAGTACTTC
CDR3: CASSGRTPDRYQETQYF
J: TRBJ2-5
D: .
V: TRBV6-8

DNA: TGTGCCAGCAGACCCCTCGGGGGGCGAACCGGGGAGCTGTTTTTT
CDR3: CASRPLGGRTGELFF
J: TRBJ2-2
D: .
V: TRBV7-8

DNA: TGTGCCAGCGCAAGCCCAGGGGGTAGCAATCAGCCCCAGCATTTT
CDR3: CASASPGGSNQPQHF
J: TRBJ1-5
D: TRBD1
V: TRBV18

DNA: TGTGCCAGTATAACTAAGGGGGCTTATAACACCGGGGAGCTGTTTTTT
CDR3: CASITKGAYNTGELFF
J: TRBJ2-2
D: TRBD1
V: TRBV19

DNA: TGTGCCAGCAGCCTAGAGGGCAGGGGCGATGAAAAACTGTTTTTT
CDR3: CASSLEGRGDEKLFF
J: TRBJ1-4
D: .
V: TRBV11-3

DNA: TGTGCCAGCAGCTTAACTTCAGGGACTAACTATGGCTACACCTTC
CDR3: CASSLTSGTNYGYTF
J: TRBJ1-2
D: .
V: TRBV7-8

DNA: TGCGCCAGCAGCCAAGGTCCGGCGGCCCCCGGCTACACCTTC
CDR3: CASSQGPAAPGYTF
J: TRBJ1-2
D: .
V: TRBV4-3

DNA: TGTGCCAGCAGTGCCTGGACAGGGGGCGCGATGGGGGAGCAGTACTTC
CDR3: CASSAWTGGAMGEQYF
J: TRBJ2-7
D: TRBD1
V: TRBV6-1

DNA: TGTGCCAGCAGCCCCAGGGACAGGGGAGAGGCCGGGGAGCTGTTTTTT
CDR3: CASSPRDRGEAGELFF
J: TRBJ2-2
D: TRBD1
V: TRBV7-3

DNA: TGTGCCAGCAGCTTAGCCGGGGGGGGGACCTACGAGCAGTACTTC
CDR3: CASSLAGGGTYEQYF
J: TRBJ2-7
D: TRBD2
V: TRBV7-2

DNA: TGTGCCACCAGCAAACAGGGGGCTAACTATGGCTACACCTTC
CDR3: CATSKQGANYGYTF
J: TRBJ1-2
D: TRBD1
V: TRBV15

DNA: TGTGCCAGCAGAGCGGGAGTACAGGGGAATGAGCAGTTCTTC
CDR3: CASRAGVQGNEQFF
J: TRBJ2-1
D: .
V: TRBV2

DNA: TGCAGCGTGGGGGCAGGGAACTCTGGAAACAACATATATTTT
CDR3: CSVGAGNSGNNIYF
J: TRBJ1-3
D: .
V: TRBV29-1

DNA: TGTGCCAGCAGCTCCAGCGGGAGTCGGACAGATACGCAGTATTTT
CDR3: CASSSSGSRTDTQYF
J: TRBJ2-3
D: TRBD2
V: TRBV9

DNA: TGTGCCAGCAGTCTAGCGGGAGGAGGAAACGAGCAGTACTTC
CDR3: CASSLAGGGNEQYF
J: TRBJ2-7
D: TRBD2
V: TRBV28

DNA: TGTGCCAGCACCACACAGGGGGCCTGGGGCTACACCTTC
CDR3: CASTTQGAWGYTF
J: TRBJ1-2
D: TRBD1
V: TRBV27

DNA: TGTGCCAGCACCCAGGACAGAGCGAACACCGGGGAGCTGTTTTTT
CDR3: CASTQDRANTGELFF
J: TRBJ2-2
D: .
V: TRBV2

DNA: TGCGCCAGCAGCCAAGAAGGATACAGGGGCGGATATGGCTACACCTTC
CDR3: CASSQEGYRGGYGYTF
J: TRBJ1-2
D: TRBD1
V: TRBV4-1

DNA: TGTGCCAGCAGCTCGACCTTGCGGGGCTCCTACGAGCAGTACTTC
CDR3: CASSSTLRGSYEQYF
J: TRBJ2-7
D: .
V: TRBV7-9

DNA: TGTGCCAGCAGGTTGGAGCCTGGGGCCAACGTCCTGACTTTC
CDR3: CASRLEPGANVLTF
J: TRBJ2-6
D: .
V: TRBV6-1

DNA: TGCAGCGTTGGAGGGAGAGGGGGCGTGGGTAAAGAGAACCAGTACTTC
CDR3: CSVGGRGGVGKENQYF
J: TRBJ2-5
D: TRBD1
V: TRBV29-1

DNA: TGTGCCAGCAGCGTAGCGGGGGGGTACGCAGATACGCAGTATTTT
CDR3: CASSVAGGYADTQYF
J: TRBJ2-3
D: TRBD2
V: TRBV6-6

DNA: TGCGGACTAGGGGGGGGAATCGGGAATGAGCAGTTCTTC
CDR3: CGLGGGIGNEQFF
J: TRBJ2-1
D: .
V: TRBV29-1

DNA: TGTGCCAGCAGTGAACAGGGGGACTATGGCTACACCTTC
CDR3: CASSEQGDYGYTF
J: TRBJ1-2
D: TRBD1
V: TRBV2

DNA: TGTGCCAGCTCACCAAACAGGGGGAACACTGAAGCTTTCTTT
CDR3: CASSPNRGNTEAFF
J: TRBJ1-1
D: TRBD1
V: TRBV18

DNA: TGTGCCAGCAGCCAAGAGGGGACTTCCTACGAGCAGTACTTC
CDR3: CASSQEGTSYEQYF
J: TRBJ2-7
D: .
V: TRBV14

DNA: TGTGCCAGCAGGCCACCGGGACACGCGGATGGCTACACCTTC
CDR3: CASRPPGHADGYTF
J: TRBJ1-2
D: .
V: TRBV5-4

DNA: TGTGCCAGCAGTTACTCGACAGGTGAATACGAGCAGTACTTC
CDR3: CASSYSTGEYEQYF
J: TRBJ2-7
D: .
V: TRBV6-5